This TCR beta chain was recovered during a study of long-term antiretroviral therapy in people with HIV. The assay used was immunoSEQ (version v3.0), run at survey level. Sequencing used immunoSEQ multiplex PCR; TCRdb keeps in-frame clones, though not all of them. The sample holds 30,000 or so clones, approximately 86% seen once. This clone was detected a few times. From germline, CDR1 is SGHVS and CDR2 FNYEAQ. The CDR3 length is 15 residues. Between the trimmed V and J ends, which lost 5 bases and 0 bases, there was a span of 10 bases. Sequences were derived from unsorted PBMCs, sampled 3 years after starting antiretroviral therapy. This TCR was recovered from a man aged 40-55 years with HIV. V usage is TRBV7-6 and J usage is TRBJ2-2; D is perhaps TRBD1 or TRBD2 (5 bases each). The CDR3 DNA reads as TGTGCCAGCAGCCCAGCGGACACGAACACCGGGGAGCTGTTTTTT. This codes for CASSPADTNTGELFF.